Described below is a single T cell receptor (beta chain) sequence and its context. Its antigen is not identified. The sample comes from a study of T cell responses to AZD1222 COVID-19 vaccine. As for the study in general: Some second doses came at about 4 weeks and others at about 12 weeks; these were pooled.

Repertoires were generated with immunoSEQ multiplex PCR, while TCRdb's copy carries only in-frame clones and drops some. This table holds around 130,000 clones, about 91% found once. The CDR3 extends over 13 amino acids. V lost 6 bases and J 7 bases, leaving 12 bases between the germline ends. Germline CDR1 KGHSH, CDR2 LQKENI. Study-wide points: There were mostly white British donors and more females than males, and clonal diversity was possibly underestimated. Sampling captured repertoires only after the peak T cell response.

The TCR sequence derives from an adult in good health. The V and J genes are TRBV18 and TRBJ1-4; D remains unclear. This sample comprised peripheral blood, obtained on day 0 of AZD1222 vaccination. Written as DNA, the CDR3 is TGTGCCAGCTCTGGTGGGCGTTTTGAAAAACTGTTTTTT. This gives the protein CASSGGRFEKLFF.